Presented here are 2 T cell receptor beta chains from one specimen sequenced in a study of human T cells and chemical hapten exposure. MiXCR, applied by TCRdb to the RACE reads, yields one record per CDR3 protein. The repertoire has more than 150,000 distinct CDR3 sequences, around 13% of them found once; the top ten carry less than 2%. Time point indicated: patch test 1, 2 weeks after DPC sensitization. Indicated treatment: therapeutic diphenylcyclopropenone sensitization with weekly scalp DPC. The sequences come from whole blood, collected in connection with sensitization to the hapten diphenylcyclopropenone (DPC). These receptor sequences come from a woman under 40 with alopecia areata. Some clones in this sample may be carry-over from other donors' samples.

The chain has TRBV5-5 and TRBJ1-1; 8 nucleotides match TRBD1. The J segment lost 4 bases and the V segment lost 0 bases, leaving 2 bases of the junction unmatched. CDR3 size: 14 residues. The germline CDR1 and CDR2 sequences are SGHKS and YYEKEE (reference sequence). CDR3 in DNA: TGTGCCAGCAGCTTGGCAGGGGGCGTCACTGAAGCTTTCTTT. Translating gives CASSLAGGVTEAFF.

This clonotype occurred a few times. J is TRBJ2-3 and V is TRBV5-1; 8 bases fit TRBD1. V dropped 4 bases and J dropped 6; count of bases not matched to a gene: 10. From germline, CDR1 is SGHRS and CDR2 YFSETQ. The CDR3 is 15 residues long. The DNA for the CDR3 is TGCGCCAGCAGCCCCTCACAGGGGGTGGGGGATACGCAGTATTTT. Its translation: CASSPSQGVGDTQYF. Filled out from reference TRBV5-1 and TRBJ2-3, the complete variable domain reads KAGVTQTPRYLIKTRGQQVTLSCSPISGHRSVSWYQQTPGQGLQFLFEYFSETQRNKGNFPGRFSGRQFSNSRSEMNVSTLELGDSALYLCASSPSQGVGDTQYFGPGTRLTVL.